The clone carrying this TCR beta chain has at least ten counts. CDR1 is MDHEN, CDR2 SYDVKM, per germline. V shed 7 bases, J shed 6 bases, and the junction held 10 bases outside the gene matches. The CDR3 totals 14 residues. This sample stems from a study of T cells in Graves' hyperthyroidism and ophthalmopathy. Study details: Peripheral blood sampling occurred at initial diagnosis, before any treatment.

There were TCR beta CDR3 regions amplified from RNA transcripts. The TCR CDR3 was amplified in a first-round RT-PCR using the HTBI primer set. MiXCR, applied by TCRdb to the multiplex PCR reads, yields one record per CDR3 protein. There are 500,000 to 750,000 distinct CDR3 sequences in the sample; 12% to 15% occur only once, and roughly 7.7% lies in the top ten. Patients with ophthalmopathy all had a Clinical Activity Score of at least 3, a NOSPECS grade of at least 4 and duration under 3 months. Each diagnosis drew on symptoms, thyroxine, TRAb, thyroid ultrasound and orbital computed tomography findings. PBMCs were collected from an approximately 9.4 ml volume of fresh peripheral blood.

This TCR derives from a woman under 30 with Graves' ophthalmopathy. Source material: blood. This rearrangement joins TRBV28 to TRBJ2-7; TRBD1 matches 9 bases. CDR3 in DNA: TGTGCCAGCACCCCGGGACAGGGTACTGGCGAGCAGTACTTC. This translates into CASTPGQGTGEQYF.